These 5 T cell receptor beta chains were all obtained from the same sample, sequenced in a study of blood T cell repertoires in COVID-19. Only in-frame clones appear in the TCRdb table, and some are missing; sequencing was by immunoSEQ multiplex PCR. The top ten clones hold 6.6% of a sample with about 160,000 clones, over 75% of them seen once. Sequenced input: PBMCs or T cells enriched from blood (not recorded which). The source of these receptors is a woman between 50 and 59 years old who had recovered from COVID-19.

V is TRBV30 and J is TRBJ1-2, with D unresolved. Trimming removed 0 bases at V and 0 bases at J, with 14 bases between. The CDR3 is 16 amino acids. Germline values: CDR1 GTSNPN, CDR2 SVGIG (reference sequence). CDR3 in DNA: TGTGCCTGGAGTGTACAGTCAGAACTAGCTAACTATGGCTACACCTTC. Its translation is CAWSVQSELANYGYTF.

The chain uses TRBV11-3 and TRBJ2-7; 8 bases agree with TRBD1. The CDR3 loop spans 15 amino acids. Germline CDR1 reads SGHNT; CDR2 reads YENEEA. The J segment lost 5 bases and the V segment lost 2 bases, leaving 8 bases of the junction unmatched. The CDR3 spells CASSLRPGGFDEQYF. CDR3 nucleotide sequence: TGTGCCAGCAGCTTAAGGCCAGGGGGCTTCGACGAGCAGTACTTC.

The V gene is TRBV2, the J gene TRBJ2-5; 15 bases match TRBD2. The V segment lost 6 bases and the J segment 5 bases; nucleotides outside the gene matches: 10. Germline lookup yields CDR1 SNHLY and CDR2 FYNNEI. The CDR3 extends over 17 amino acids. CDR3 in DNA: TGTGCCAGCAGGAGTGAAGGACTAGCGGGGGGGAAGGAGACCCAGTACTTC. This codes for CASRSEGLAGGKETQYF.

The chain employs TRBV27 and TRBJ2-3; D perhaps matches TRBD1 (6 bases). Germline loops: CDR1 MNHEY, CDR2 SMNVEV (reference sequence). This CDR3 contains 13 residues. The V end was cut by 4 bases, the J end by 6 bases, with 11 bases between. In DNA, the CDR3 is TGTGCCAGCAGTTGGGCAGGGGCCGATACGCAGTATTTT. Translating it yields CASSWAGADTQYF.

V is TRBV29-1 and J is TRBJ1-2, with no clear D. The CDR3 contains 12 residues. Trimming cost V 3 bases and J 5 bases, with 10 bases left between them. CDR1 SQVTM and CDR2 ANQGSEA come from the germline V gene. The CDR3 DNA reads as TGCAGCGTTGACGAGGTCGATTATGGCTACACCTTC. It yields the protein CSVDEVDYGYTF.